Listed below are T cell receptor beta chains from one sample, sequenced in a study of Graves' ophthalmopathy and Graves' hyperthyroidism. TCRdb re-analysed the multiplex PCR reads in MiXCR, keeping a single row per CDR3 protein. The sample has 150,000 to 200,000 distinct CDR3 sequences, 30% to 45% seen once. The source material was peripheral blood. Receptors were obtained from a man aged 25 to 45 with Graves' ophthalmopathy. CDR3s include the opening cysteine and the closing phenylalanine or tryptophan. A D gene is named only where the DNA matches it firmly. Where a row states a size, it is once, few, many or the class of an expanded clone; other rows omit it.

clone_size: many; v_call: TRBV7-9; d_call: .; j_call: TRBJ2-7; cdr3_nt: TGTGCCAGCAGCTCCCTCCATTACGGGAGTGGTGAGCAGTACTTC; cdr3_aa: CASSSLHYGSGEQYF
clone_size: many; v_call: TRBV18; d_call: .; j_call: TRBJ2-2; cdr3_nt: TGTGCCAGCTCGGGGCCCAACACCGGGGAGCTGTTTTTT; cdr3_aa: CASSGPNTGELFF
clone_size: many; v_call: TRBV28; d_call: .; j_call: TRBJ2-7; cdr3_nt: TGTGCCAGCAGTTCCACCGGGCCACGAAGCTCCTACGAGCAGTACTTC; cdr3_aa: CASSSTGPRSSYEQYF
clone_size: many; v_call: TRBV28; d_call: TRBD2; j_call: TRBJ2-5; cdr3_nt: TGTGCCAGCAGTTTCTCGGTAGCGGGAGAGACCCAGTACTTC; cdr3_aa: CASSFSVAGETQYF
clone_size: many; v_call: TRBV30; d_call: .; j_call: TRBJ1-1; cdr3_nt: TGTGCCTGGAGGCGGACTGGGACTGAAGCTTTCTTT; cdr3_aa: CAWRRTGTEAFF
clone_size: .; v_call: TRBV28; d_call: TRBD1; j_call: TRBJ1-4; cdr3_nt: TGTGCCAGCAGCCCCGAAGGGACAGGGGCAACTAATGAAAAACTGTTTTTT; cdr3_aa: CASSPEGTGATNEKLFF
clone_size: many; v_call: TRBV30; d_call: .; j_call: TRBJ2-7; cdr3_nt: TGTGCCTGGAGTGTAGGCCATCCGAGCTCCTACGAGCAGTACTTC; cdr3_aa: CAWSVGHPSSYEQYF
clone_size: many; v_call: TRBV6-5; d_call: .; j_call: TRBJ2-2; cdr3_nt: TGTGCCAGCAGTTATTTAAGGGGCGACACCGGGGAGCTGTTTTTT; cdr3_aa: CASSYLRGDTGELFF
clone_size: many; v_call: TRBV27; d_call: .; j_call: TRBJ1-6; cdr3_nt: TGTGCCAGCAGTTGGGGGGGCCGATCACCCCTCCACTTT; cdr3_aa: CASSWGGRSPLHF
clone_size: .; v_call: TRBV20-1; d_call: TRBD2; j_call: TRBJ2-7; cdr3_nt: TGCAGTGCTAGAGATAGCGGGAAAGAGAGGGAGCAGTACTTC; cdr3_aa: CSARDSGKEREQYF
clone_size: few; v_call: TRBV12-3/TRBV12-4; d_call: .; j_call: TRBJ2-5; cdr3_nt: TGTGCCAGCAGAGCGACAGAGATTCAAGAGACCCAGTACTTC; cdr3_aa: CASRATEIQETQYF
clone_size: many; v_call: TRBV12-3/TRBV12-4; d_call: TRBD2; j_call: TRBJ2-5; cdr3_nt: TGTGCCAGCAGTGGACCCTATAGCGGGAGAGGGCAAGAGACCCAGTACTTC; cdr3_aa: CASSGPYSGRGQETQYF
clone_size: .; v_call: TRBV11-1; d_call: .; j_call: TRBJ2-5; cdr3_nt: TGTGCCAGCAGCTTAGTGGGCCAACCGAAATTTCAAGAGACCCAGTACTTC; cdr3_aa: CASSLVGQPKFQETQYF
clone_size: few; v_call: TRBV27; d_call: .; j_call: TRBJ1-2; cdr3_nt: TGTGCCAGCAGAGACCTTGAGTTTAACTATGGCTACACCTTC; cdr3_aa: CASRDLEFNYGYTF
clone_size: .; v_call: TRBV12-5; d_call: .; j_call: TRBJ2-5; cdr3_nt: TGTGCTAGTGGTTTGTACGTGGGAGAGATCCAAGAGACCCAGTACTTC; cdr3_aa: CASGLYVGEIQETQYF
clone_size: many; v_call: TRBV4-3; d_call: .; j_call: TRBJ1-1; cdr3_nt: TGCGCCAGCAGCCAAGATCCCAGGAGCACTGAAGCTTTCTTT; cdr3_aa: CASSQDPRSTEAFF
clone_size: .; v_call: TRBV12-3/TRBV12-4; d_call: .; j_call: TRBJ2-7; cdr3_nt: TGTGCCAGCAGTTTACCAGGATTCTACGTGCAGTACTTC; cdr3_aa: CASSLPGFYVQYF
clone_size: many; v_call: TRBV7-2; d_call: TRBD1; j_call: TRBJ1-6; cdr3_nt: TGTGCCAGCAGCAGTAACAGGGGGCGTCCACCCCTCCACTTT; cdr3_aa: CASSSNRGRPPLHF
clone_size: many; v_call: TRBV9; d_call: .; j_call: TRBJ1-1; cdr3_nt: TGTGCCAGCAGCCCCCTCGACACTGAAGCTTTCTTT; cdr3_aa: CASSPLDTEAFF
clone_size: many; v_call: TRBV7-8; d_call: .; j_call: TRBJ1-6; cdr3_nt: TGTGCCAGCAGCTTAATTCGCAGGTCCTATAATTCACCCCTCCACTTT; cdr3_aa: CASSLIRRSYNSPLHF